The 23 T cell receptor beta chains listed next were all sequenced from one sample in a study of a mutant IDH1 vaccine in newly diagnosed glioma. Repertoires were generated with immunoSEQ multiplex PCR, while TCRdb's copy carries only in-frame clones and drops some. This table has around 61,000 clones, about 90% appearing once. No antigen is known for these receptors. Time point indicated: week 5, during vaccination. It was 300 ug of mutant IDH1 20-mer peptide that made up each vaccine dose, given with topical imiquimod. This sample comprised PBMCs, obtained from a glioma patient whose treatment included an IDH1 peptide vaccine. The receptors here all came from a woman between 35 and 50 years old with glioma.

The chain couples TRBV6-6 to TRBJ1-2; perhaps TRBD1 as D (6 bases). There are 14 residues in the CDR3. V lost 7 bases and J lost 2, with 14 bases in between. The germline V gene encodes CDR1 MNHNY and CDR2 SVGAGI (reference sequence). This CDR3 reads CASTRGVRNYGYTF. The CDR3 region has the DNA TGTGCCAGCACGAGGGGGGTGAGGAACTATGGCTACACCTTC.

The rearrangement joins TRBV5-6 to TRBJ2-5, with 8 nucleotides matching TRBD2. Germline V gene sequence: CDR1 SGHDT, CDR2 YYEEEE. The V segment lost 6 bases and the J segment 5 bases; nucleotides outside the gene matches: 15. The CDR3 sequence is 16 residues long. The CDR3 sequence: CASMLSPGGFRETQYF. The CDR3, as DNA: TGTGCCAGCATGCTGAGTCCGGGGGGGTTCCGGGAGACCCAGTACTTC.

This chain links TRBV6-1 with TRBJ2-7; D remains unclear. Trimming took 4 bases from V and 2 from J, leaving 9 bases between them. This CDR3 contains 13 residues. Germline V lookup: CDR1 MNHNS, CDR2 SASEGT. CDR3 DNA: TGTGCCAGCAGTGGTCAAGCCGCCTACGAGCAGTACTTC. It specifies CASSGQAAYEQYF.

The V call is TRBV30, the J call TRBJ2-5, with D uncertain. Germline loops: CDR1 GTSNPN, CDR2 SVGIG (reference sequence). This CDR3 has 12 residues. V was cut by 3 bases and J by 2 bases, with 7 bases left in between. DNA of the CDR3: TGTGCCTGGAGGCGGTTACAAGAGACCCAGTACTTC. Translated: CAWRRLQETQYF.

This clone was detected only once. J is TRBJ2-1 and V is TRBV25-1; 9 nucleotides agree with TRBD2. Trimming cost V 1 base and J 6 bases; bases outside gene matches: 4. Germline lookup yields CDR1 MGHDK and CDR2 SYGVNS. The length of the CDR3 is 15 residues. CDR3 in DNA: TGTGCCAGCAGTGAATTCCCTAGCGGGGTCAATGAGCAGTTCTTC. This translates into CASSEFPSGVNEQFF.

This rearrangement joins TRBV6-5 to TRBJ2-5; 12 bases fit TRBD2. The germline V gene has CDR1 MNHEY and CDR2 SVGAGI. V shed 10 bases and J 4 bases; nucleotides not matched to a gene: 7. There are 14 residues in the CDR3. The CDR3 DNA sequence: TGTGCCACCCGACTAGCGGGGGTGGGAGAGACCCAGTACTTC. This codes for CATRLAGVGETQYF.

The chain recombines TRBV5-5 with TRBJ1-5, with 10 positions matching TRBD1. CDR1 and CDR2 from the germline V gene are SGHKS and YYEKEE (reference sequence). The CDR3 consists of 15 residues. J gave up 6 bases and V 3 bases, and 6 bases lay outside the gene matches. CDR3 protein: CASSSGTGVGQPQHF. Written as DNA, the CDR3 is TGTGCCAGCAGCTCCGGGACAGGGGTGGGTCAGCCCCAGCATTTT.

The chain carries TRBV27 and TRBJ2-2; 10 bases fit TRBD2. CDR1 and CDR2 (germline): MNHEY, SMNVEV (reference sequence). The CDR3 covers 16 residues. The J segment lost 4 bases and the V segment lost 4 bases, leaving 6 bases of the junction unmatched. The CDR3 is CASSSGLARGTGELFF. Written as DNA, the CDR3 is TGTGCCAGCAGTTCGGGACTAGCGCGAGGCACCGGGGAGCTGTTTTTT.

The rearrangement links TRBV5-1 to TRBJ2-5; 8 nucleotides match TRBD1. CDR1 is SGHRS and CDR2 is YFSETQ in the germline V gene. With V trimmed by 2 bases and J by 2 bases, 2 bases remained unmatched. CDR3 length: 14 residues. The CDR3 bases are TGCGCCAGCAGCTTCCGACAGGGGCAAGAGACCCAGTACTTC. Amino acid sequence: CASSFRQGQETQYF.

This clone has only one observation. The rearrangement links TRBV6-1 to TRBJ2-7; D is ambiguous. V lost 3 bases and J 2 bases, leaving 17 bases between the germline ends. The CDR3 is made up of 16 amino acids. Germline assignment: CDR1 MNHNS and CDR2 SASEGT. CDR3 sequence reads: CASSELEKRIAYEQYF. In DNA, the CDR3 is TGTGCCAGCAGTGAGCTGGAAAAGAGAATAGCCTACGAGCAGTACTTC.

The V call is TRBV30, the J call TRBJ2-5; no definite D call. The last part of the DNA fits TRBJ2-7 better; the J call may be wrong. The germline CDR1 and CDR2 sequences are GTSNPN and SVGIG (reference sequence). The CDR3 totals 14 residues. The CDR3 sequence is CAWTPRESFNEQYF. The CDR3 region has the DNA TGTGCCTGGACCCCCCGCGAATCCTTCAACGAGCAGTACTTC.

The chain joins TRBV7-2 to TRBJ2-4; D gene unclear. Trimming cost V 1 base and J 3 bases, with 7 bases left between them. Germline-derived CDR1 and CDR2 are SGHTA and FQGNSA. This CDR3 is 14 amino acids long. The CDR3 sequence is CASSLVEIKNIQYF. CDR3 DNA sequence: TGTGCCAGCAGCTTAGTAGAGATCAAAAACATTCAGTACTTC. Based on the CDR3 plus reference TRBV7-2 and TRBJ2-4, the full variable domain is GAGVSQSPSNKVTEKGKDVELRCDPISGHTALYWYRQSLGQGLEFLIYFQGNSAPDKSGLPSDRFSAERTGGSVSTLTIQRTQQEDSAVYLCASSLVEIKNIQYFGAGTRLSVL.

This chain links TRBV9 with TRBJ1-2; tentatively, D is TRBD1 (6 bases). V was trimmed by 3 bases and J by 4 bases, leaving 25 bases between them. Germline-derived CDR1 and CDR2 are SGDLS and YYNGEE. The CDR3 contains 18 residues. The CDR3 is CASSATRTNRGTVYGYTF. In nucleotides, the CDR3 is TGTGCCAGCAGCGCCACCCGCACCAATAGGGGGACTGTCTATGGCTACACCTTC. The full variable domain, its missing parts supplied by reference TRBV9 and TRBJ1-2, is DSGVTQTPKHLITATGQRVTLRCSPRSGDLSVYWYQQSLDQGLQFLIQYYNGEERAKGNILERFSAQQFPDLHSELNLSSLELGDSALYFCASSATRTNRGTVYGYTFGSGTRLTVV.

The rearrangement links TRBV15 to TRBJ2-3; D remains ambiguous. This CDR3 is built from 13 residues. V gave up 0 bases and J gave up 3 bases, with 4 bases separating them. CDR1 and CDR2 from the germline V gene are LNHNV and YYDKDF (reference sequence). Written as DNA, the CDR3 is TGTGCCACCAGCAGAGATTTGACAGATACGCAGTATTTT. Protein sequence: CATSRDLTDTQYF.

The chain has TRBV19 and TRBJ2-7; possibly TRBD2 for D (6 bases). V lost 5 bases and J 1 base, leaving 18 bases between the germline ends. The germline gives CDR1 LNHDA, CDR2 SQIVND (reference sequence). CDR3 length: 16 amino acids. CDR3 DNA: TGTGCCAGTAGTGATTCGAGGCGCGGGGATTCCTACGAGCAGTACTTC. It is translated as CASSDSRRGDSYEQYF.

The chain has TRBV4-2 and TRBJ2-1, with no clear D. Germline V CDR1 and CDR2: LGHNA, YNFKEQ. The CDR3 has 13 residues. The V end was cut by 1 base, the J end by 8 bases, with 9 bases between. The CDR3 sequence is CASSQGDWYEQFF. The CDR3 nucleotides read TGTGCCAGCAGCCAAGGTGACTGGTATGAGCAGTTCTTC.

The chain recombines TRBV5-1 with TRBJ2-7, with D tentatively TRBD1 (6 bases). The V gene's germline CDR1 is SGHRS and CDR2 YFSETQ. V was pared by 4 bases and J by 3 bases, with 14 bases between. This CDR3 region has 14 residues. In nucleotides, the CDR3 is TGCGCCAGCAGCCCCGCAGGGGTCATCTACGAGCAGTACTTC. It specifies CASSPAGVIYEQYF.

The genes are TRBV2 and TRBJ2-5; D is undetermined. The germline V gene encodes CDR1 SNHLY and CDR2 FYNNEI. Trimming removed 6 bases from V and 1 base from J, with 15 bases in between. The CDR3 is made up of 15 amino acids. CDR3: CASRALLRLQETQYF. The CDR3 DNA follows: TGTGCCAGCAGAGCCTTATTGAGGCTCCAAGAGACCCAGTACTTC.

This clone was seen only a few times. This chain connects TRBV6-5 to TRBJ2-5; possibly TRBD1 for D (6 bases). The CDR3 covers 13 residues. In germline, CDR1 is MNHEY, CDR2 SVGAGI. V shed 5 bases and J shed 1 base, with 8 bases lying between them. The CDR3, as DNA: TGTGCCAGCAGTAAGGACAGCCAAGAGACCCAGTACTTC. Its protein is CASSKDSQETQYF.

The chain is built from TRBV4-1 and TRBJ2-5; D is ambiguous. The CDR3 runs to 15 residues. The V end lost 4 bases, the J end lost 0 bases, and 12 bases lay between the germline ends. CDR1 and CDR2 (germline): MGHRA, YSYEKL. The CDR3 DNA sequence: TGCGCCAGCAGCCCGGGCCGGGCGGACCAAGAGACCCAGTACTTC. As protein: CASSPGRADQETQYF.

This rearrangement joins TRBV28 to TRBJ2-7, with D unclear. The length of the CDR3 is 15 residues. Trimming shortened V by 6 bases and J by 0 bases, and 15 bases separated the two germline ends. CDR1 MDHEN and CDR2 SYDVKM come from the germline V gene. CDR3 protein: CASSLLRIRSYEQYF. The CDR3 DNA follows: TGTGCCAGCAGCCTATTAAGGATCCGCTCCTACGAGCAGTACTTC.

The chain has TRBV5-1 and TRBJ2-3, with TRBD2 identical over 12 bases. From germline, CDR1 is SGHRS and CDR2 YFSETQ. The CDR3 consists of 17 residues. Trimming at V came to 2 bases and at J to 1 base, leaving 5 bases not matched to a gene. CDR3 loop: CASSFSLAGGRTDTQYF. CDR3 bases: TGCGCCAGCAGCTTCAGTCTAGCGGGAGGGCGCACAGATACGCAGTATTTT.

This clone was seen a single time. The chain combines TRBV9 with TRBJ1-3, with D possibly being TRBD1 (6 bases). This CDR3 is 16 amino acids long. Germline CDR1 reads SGDLS; CDR2 reads YYNGEE. Trimming removed 3 bases from V and 4 bases from J, with 17 bases in between. CDR3: CASSAEPTGSGNTIYF. CDR3 nucleotide sequence: TGTGCCAGCAGCGCGGAACCTACAGGGTCAGGAAACACCATATATTTT. Drawing the rest from reference TRBV9 and TRBJ1-3, the complete variable domain is DSGVTQTPKHLITATGQRVTLRCSPRSGDLSVYWYQQSLDQGLQFLIQYYNGEERAKGNILERFSAQQFPDLHSELNLSSLELGDSALYFCASSAEPTGSGNTIYFGEGSWLTVV.